The 17 T cell receptor beta chains reported below all come from one sample, sequenced in a study of T cells in Graves' hyperthyroidism and ophthalmopathy. Amplification of TCR beta CDR3 regions used RNA as the template. HTBI primers drove first-round RT-PCR of the TCR CDR3. Via MiXCR, TCRdb re-called the multiplex PCR reads, giving one row per CDR3 protein. Among roughly 560,000 distinct CDR3 sequences, roughly 14% were seen once, and the ten largest hold approximately 4.2%. Sequenced: blood. All receptors come from a woman between 35 and 50 years old with Graves' ophthalmopathy.

V usage is TRBV20-1 and J usage is TRBJ2-7; D is ambiguous. The CDR3 runs 13 residues. In germline, CDR1 is DFQATT, CDR2 SNEGSKA (reference sequence). Deletions cut 2 bases from V and 4 bases from J, with 12 bases between. CDR3 residues: CSARRFDGYEQYF. The CDR3 DNA is TGCAGTGCTAGACGATTCGACGGGTACGAGCAGTACTTC.

This clonotype has at least ten counts. The V gene is TRBV7-6, the J gene TRBJ1-1; TRBD1 is a possible D gene (5 bases). Per the germline V gene, CDR1 is SGHVS and CDR2 is FNYEAQ. Trimming removed 2 bases at V and 1 base at J, with 14 bases between. The CDR3 consists of 16 residues. The CDR3, as DNA: TGTGCCAGCAGCTTAAACTCGGCAGGGACGAACACTGAAGCTTTCTTT. Its translation is CASSLNSAGTNTEAFF.

This clonotype was seen many times. The V and J genes are TRBV11-2 and TRBJ1-3, with 7 bases that match TRBD1. Germline V gives CDR1 SGHAT, CDR2 FQNNGV. The CDR3 extends over 15 amino acids. J lost 8 bases, V lost 1 base, and 8 bases had no gene match. The CDR3: CASSLVSSGGDTIYF. Written as DNA, the CDR3 is TGTGCCAGCAGCTTAGTTTCATCAGGGGGAGACACCATATATTTT.

This clonotype has ten or more counts. The chain combines TRBV29-1 with TRBJ1-2; a weak D match, TRBD1 (6 bases). This CDR3 is built from 14 residues. V gave up 1 base and J gave up 3 bases, with 12 bases separating them. Germline V gives CDR1 SQVTM, CDR2 ANQGSEA. CDR3 region: CSVEGLGGYYGYTF. As DNA, the CDR3 is TGCAGCGTTGAAGGTTTAGGGGGGTACTATGGCTACACCTTC.

This clonotype occurred many times. This CDR3 is CASSTSYSNQPQHF. DNA of the CDR3: TGTGCCAGCAGTACAAGTTATAGCAATCAGCCCCAGCATTTT. The chain uses TRBV6-1 and TRBJ1-5; no clear D gene. Germline V gene sequence: CDR1 MNHNS, CDR2 SASEGT. The CDR3 sequence is 14 residues long. The germline V and J ends were trimmed by 5 bases and 0 bases, with 8 bases remaining between them.

This clonotype has a count of ten or more. The chain is built from TRBV7-2 and TRBJ2-2; D is unclear. The V end lost 6 bases, the J end lost 6 bases, and 8 bases lay between the germline ends. The CDR3 has 12 residues. Germline V gene sequence: CDR1 SGHTA, CDR2 FQGNSA. CDR3 sequence: CASSILAGELFF. The CDR3 nucleotides read TGTGCCAGCAGTATCCTAGCCGGGGAGCTGTTTTTT. Using reference TRBV7-2 and TRBJ2-2 for the parts outside the CDR3, the full variable domain is GAGVSQSPSNKVTEKGKDVELRCDPISGHTALYWYRQSLGQGLEFLIYFQGNSAPDKSGLPSDRFSAERTGGSVSTLTIQRTQQEDSAVYLCASSILAGELFFGEGSRLTVL.

As concerns this clonotype: This may stem from a read error, because a much larger clone lies one nucleotide away. The rearrangement joins TRBV2 to TRBJ1-3; TRBD1 might be the D (6 bases). The CDR3 consists of 14 residues. Germline-derived CDR1 and CDR2 are SNHLY and FYNNEI. CDR3 sequence: CASSRDTSGSTIYF. CDR3 nucleotides: TGTGCCAGCAGTCGGGACACCTCTGGAAGCACCATATATTTT.

This clonotype showed up many times. This chain links TRBV10-1 with TRBJ1-6; D remains ambiguous. The CDR3 is 13 residues long. Germline CDR1 and CDR2: WNHNN and SYGVQD (reference sequence). Trimming pared 2 bases from V and 10 bases from J, leaving 9 bases between. CDR3 protein: CASSESGVSPLHF. For the CDR3, the DNA is TGCGCCAGCAGTGAGAGCGGGGTCTCACCCCTCCACTTT.

This clonotype was counted ten times or more. The genes are TRBV24-1 and TRBJ1-5; D perhaps matches TRBD1 (5 bases). This CDR3 contains 15 residues. Germline V CDR1 and CDR2: KGHDR, SFDVKD. V was clipped by 3 bases and J by 3 bases, with 11 bases between them. The CDR3, as DNA: TGTGCCACCAGTGATCATACAGGAGACAATCAGCCCCAGCATTTT. It is translated as CATSDHTGDNQPQHF.

This clonotype was detected ten times or more. CDR3: CATSAGDYEQYF. CDR3 nucleotides: TGTGCCACCAGTGCAGGGGACTACGAGCAGTACTTC. This chain connects TRBV24-1 to TRBJ2-7; perhaps TRBD1 as D (6 bases). Trimming shortened V by 5 bases and J by 3 bases, and 7 bases separated the two germline ends. This CDR3 has 12 residues. Per the germline V gene, CDR1 is KGHDR and CDR2 is SFDVKD.

The chain joins TRBV3-1 to TRBJ1-3; a weak D match, TRBD1 (5 bases). V lost 4 bases, J lost 4 bases, and 20 bases lay in between. The germline V gene encodes CDR1 LGHDT and CDR2 YNNKEL (reference sequence). The CDR3 spans 17 residues. CDR3 sequence: CASSRGGFGAAGNTIYF. The CDR3 nucleotides are TGTGCCAGCAGCCGGGGCGGTTTCGGGGCCGCGGGAAACACCATATATTTT.

This clonotype was seen only once. The rearrangement joins TRBV6-5 to TRBJ1-1; 7 nucleotides line up with TRBD1. V was pared by 2 bases and J by 5 bases, with 2 bases of the junction left unmatched. CDR1 MNHEY and CDR2 SVGAGI come from the germline V gene. CDR3 length: 13 residues. CDR3 bases: TGTGCCAGCAGTTACGCAGGGGGTACTGAAGCTTTCTTT. This translates into CASSYAGGTEAFF.

At least ten counts were recorded for this clonotype. This sequence joins TRBV6-5 and TRBJ2-5; 7 positions match TRBD2. J lost 3 bases, V lost 2 bases, and 3 bases had no gene match. The CDR3 is 14 residues long. Germline V gene lookup returns CDR1 MNHEY and CDR2 SVGAGI. CDR3 nucleotide sequence: TGTGCCAGCAGTTACCTAGCGGAGGAAGAGACCCAGTACTTC. It yields the protein CASSYLAEEETQYF.

This clonotype occurred many times. This chain connects TRBV28 to TRBJ2-7, with D uncertain. Germline CDR1 MDHEN, CDR2 SYDVKM. The V gene lost 7 bases and the J gene lost 2 bases, with 15 bases spanning the gap. The CDR3 runs 14 residues. The CDR3 coding sequence is TGTGCCAGCACCAAGACTCAACCAACCTACGAGCAGTACTTC. Its protein product is CASTKTQPTYEQYF.

V gene TRBV15 combines with J gene TRBJ2-2; D remains ambiguous. CDR1 is LNHNV, CDR2 YYDKDF, per germline (reference sequence). The ends were cut back, 2 bases at V and 2 bases at J, with 0 bases in the middle. The CDR3 loop spans 12 amino acids. The CDR3 loop is CATSRNTGELFF. The CDR3 coding sequence is TGTGCCACCAGCAGAAACACCGGGGAGCTGTTTTTT.

This clonotype was seen at least ten times. The chain links TRBV19 to TRBJ2-7; 8 bases agree with TRBD2. CDR1 LNHDA and CDR2 SQIVND come from the germline V gene (reference sequence). V lost 2 bases, J lost 3 bases, and 0 bases stayed unmatched. CDR3 length equals 13 residues. The DNA of the CDR3 is TGTGCCAGTAGTATAACTAGCGGCTACGAGCAGTACTTC. Its protein is CASSITSGYEQYF. The entire variable domain, with the rest obtained from reference TRBV19 and TRBJ2-7, is as follows: DGGITQSPKYLFRKEGQNVTLSCEQNLNHDAMYWYRQDPGQGLRLIYYSQIVNDFQKGDIAEGYSVSREKKESFPLTVTSAQKNPTAFYLCASSITSGYEQYFGPGTRLTVT.

This clonotype was seen repeatedly, ten times or more. The chain combines TRBV30 with TRBJ1-2; the D gene is possibly TRBD1 (5 bases). V lost 4 bases and J lost 5, with 14 bases in between. This CDR3 has 13 amino acids. CDR1 and CDR2 (germline): GTSNPN, SVGIG (reference sequence). CDR3 nucleotide sequence: TGTGCCTGGACGTGGACGGAGGGGTATGGCTACACCTTC. It translates to CAWTWTEGYGYTF.